One TCR beta chain is described in this entry. Its antigen is unknown. There are no base qualities to consult, and no much larger clone falls within one base. The sample is drawn from a study of blood T cell repertoires in COVID-19 (dated by TCRdb to 2018 to 2021). Study-wide context: Samples from collaborators originated in the United States, Italy and Spain and spanned both the acute and convalescent phases of COVID-19. The material from the prospective study consisted of cDNA or gDNA derived from T cells, B-cell-depleted T cells, or PBMCs. Deeply sampled blood TCRbeta repertoires from subjects exposed to, actively infected with, or recovered from COVID-19 were included in the dataset. The repertoires were made available in a free public database intended to serve as a resource for research on the immune response to SARS-CoV-2. Samples were obtained from the ongoing ImmuneRACE study (first 160 participants) and from over a thousand subjects provided by 6 global collaborators. Sample metadata almost always included a de-identified subject ID, COVID-19 status, age in years and sex. HLA class I and class II types, where available, came from metadata supplied by the sample provider rather than from assay-based typing. The research as a whole found: How much clinical and demographic metadata was included differed by source and by participant, and the metadata was provided uncurated.

In the prospective study, participants were roughly 18 to 95 years old, resided in 25 or so geographic areas of the United States, and were enrolled through a virtual design. In the prospective study, cohorts were assigned on the basis of participant-reported clinical history obtained from a screening survey and a study questionnaire. Each participant in the prospective study had whole blood, serum and a nasopharyngeal or oropharyngeal swab collected by mobile phlebotomists. Prospective study participants could optionally give additional blood draws and questionnaires over an approximately two-month period. Before DNA extraction, prospective study blood samples were shipped either frozen or at room temperature. The germline V and J ends show losses of 5 bases and 5 bases respectively, and no gene match explains 12 bases of the junction. Including the terminal cysteine and phenylalanine, the CDR3 comprises 17 residues. Here the CDR3 DNA is all that survives: 51 bases in frame from base 1. Sequences SEHNR (CDR1) and FQNEAQ (CDR2) are obtained from the germline V gene (reference sequence).

TCRbeta CDR3 regions were amplified from genomic DNA by means of the immunoSEQ Assay, a bias-controlled multiplex PCR. In the paper's pipeline: The number of nucleated cells in each sample was estimated from the amplification of reference gene primers within the assay. To quantify the absolute abundance of each unique TCRbeta CDR3 rearrangement, sequence reads were collapsed and filtered. For each sample, productive Simpson clonality was calculated as the square root of Simpson's diversity index across productive rearrangements. In its TCRdb copy, this immuneACCESS table keeps in-frame sequences only and misses some clones. Where compared with another copy, unresolved V genes explain less than half of these, and the others have no known cause. The V and J calls and clone size are taken from that table; D and trimming were inferred from the DNA. This sample comprises under 300,000 clones, around 90% of them detected only once. Clones ranked in the top ten supply just under 6.5% of the sample.

The sequence derives from a woman in her 30s with acute COVID-19. In this chain, TRBV7-9 is recombined with TRBJ2-2; 9 of the junction bases match TRBD2. Input material: PBMCs or T cells enriched from blood (not recorded which). The CDR3 has the sequence CASSLFRGGAGTGELFF. The DNA reads as follows: TGTGCCAGCAGCCTCTTTCGCGGGGGGGCCGGAACCGGGGAGCTGTTTTTT.